These T cell receptor beta chains were read from a single sample in a study of circulating CD8 cells and anti-PD-1 response in melanoma. TCRdb processed the reads anew with MiXCR; each CDR3 protein has one entry. The sample yields hundreds of distinct CDR3 sequences, approximately 10% seen once. Sequenced material: CD8+ T cells from PBMCs, taken at baseline or after one month of anti-PD-1 therapy (not recorded which). The receptor source for this set is a human donor with melanoma. Both conserved end residues are part of each CDR3. The D gene is left open where the match is weak. Where a row states a size, it is once, few, many or the class of an expanded clone; other rows omit it.

>TRBV19|TRBJ1-1|NA|medium-sized
CASSPRVPGSEAFF
>TRBV19|TRBJ2-5|NA|medium-sized
CASSGYGRSDQETQYF
>TRBV19|TRBJ2-3|NA|large
CASSFVASRDTQYF
>TRBV7-9|TRBJ1-3|NA|large
CASSFAGAQGNTIYF
>TRBV19|TRBJ2-5|TRBD2|large
CASSSGTSQRLGETQYF
>TRBV4-2|TRBJ2-1|TRBD2|few
CASSQQTSGFYNEQFF
>TRBV4-3|TRBJ1-2|TRBD1|medium-sized
CASSQDRDRIYGYTF
>TRBV21-1|TRBJ2-7|NA|large
CASSKAPYRGRGYEQYF
>TRBV27|TRBJ2-5|NA|medium-sized
CASRGQQETQYF
>TRBV28|TRBJ1-2|NA|NA
CASSLSNRMAVGYTF
>TRBV7-9|TRBJ1-4|NA|medium-sized
CASSLARSSWDEKLFF
>TRBV27|TRBJ2-7|NA|NA
CASSSGYKQYF
>TRBV20-1|TRBJ1-1|NA|large
CSANPPGGSMNTEAFF
>TRBV9|TRBJ2-1|TRBD1|medium-sized
CASSPRTGYNEQFF
>TRBV5-6|TRBJ2-7|NA|medium-sized
CASSLASQPYEQYF
>TRBV2|TRBJ2-3|NA|medium-sized
CASSGLASSTDTQYF
>TRBV29-1|TRBJ2-5|NA|once
CSVEGGGTQYF
>TRBV7-2|TRBJ2-3|NA|few
CASSRFTDTQYF
>TRBV19|TRBJ1-1|NA|NA
CASSIQGAWDTEAFF
>TRBV28|TRBJ1-1|TRBD1|NA
CATTTPTGRAGTEAFF
>TRBV7-2|TRBJ2-3|NA|medium-sized
CASSLERFRDTQYF
>TRBV7-3|TRBJ2-2|NA|medium-sized
CASSLGTGELFF
>TRBV5-1|TRBJ2-3|NA|large
CASSLGGDTQYF
>TRBV27|TRBJ1-2|TRBD1|medium-sized
CASTTGGQGAGYTF
>TRBV28|TRBJ1-6|TRBD1|medium-sized
CAIRQGWGSLLHF
>TRBV4-3|TRBJ2-1|TRBD2|NA
CASSQEGLAGGYERFF
>TRBV4-3|TRBJ2-1|NA|medium-sized
CASSQESGTAPFF